This T cell receptor (beta chain) was retrieved from a study of blood T cell repertoires in COVID-19 (dated by TCRdb to about 2020). In the study overall: Samples covering the acute and convalescent phases of COVID-19 were provided by collaborators in the United States, Italy and Spain. The prospective study material was composed of cDNA or gDNA derived from T cells, B-cell-depleted T cells, or PBMCs. The dataset comprised deeply sampled blood TCRbeta repertoires from subjects exposed to, actively infected with, or recovered from COVID-19. The repertoires were released in a freely available public database meant as a resource for research on the immune response to SARS-CoV-2. Samples came from the ongoing ImmuneRACE study (first 160 participants) plus 1,254 subjects from 6 global collaborators. Sample metadata almost always included a de-identified subject ID, COVID-19 status, age in years and sex. Where HLA class I and class II types were available, the types were taken from metadata supplied by the sample provider, not from assay-based typing. Results the study describes overall, beyond this receptor: How much clinical and demographic metadata was included differed by source and by participant, and the metadata was provided uncurated.

TCRbeta CDR3 regions were amplified from genomic DNA by means of the immunoSEQ Assay, a bias-controlled multiplex PCR. In the paper's pipeline: Nucleated cell counts per sample were estimated from amplification of reference gene primers within the assay. Sequence reads were collapsed and filtered to measure the absolute abundance of every unique TCRbeta CDR3 rearrangement. For each sample, productive Simpson clonality was calculated as the square root of Simpson's diversity index across productive rearrangements. In its TCRdb copy, this immuneACCESS table keeps in-frame sequences only and misses some clones. Where compared with another copy, unresolved V genes explain less than half of these, and the others have no known cause. That table is the source of V, J and clone size, and D and trimming were worked out from the DNA. The sample table holds about 140,000 clones, of which 84% were seen once. Of the sample, roughly 3.4% falls within the top ten clones.

The CDR3 sequence holds 13 residues, the cysteine and phenylalanine included. Just the 39-base CDR3 DNA is kept, in frame starting at base 1. The germline V and J ends show losses of 5 bases and 6 bases respectively, and no gene match explains 3 bases of the junction. CDR1 and CDR2, per the germline V gene (reference sequence), are MNHEY and SMNVEV. With respect to this clone: Its antigen target is currently unknown. No base quality information exists; no much larger clone differs at one position.

Enrolling through a virtual design, the prospective study's participants ranged in age from roughly 18 to 90 years and lived across about two dozen United States geographic areas. To assign participants to cohorts, the prospective study relied on clinical history that participants themselves reported in a screening survey and a study questionnaire. Mobile phlebotomists in the prospective study collected whole blood, serum and a nasopharyngeal or oropharyngeal swab from every participant. Prospective study participants could optionally give additional blood draws and questionnaires over an approximately two-month period. Before DNA extraction, blood samples from the prospective study were shipped at room temperature or frozen.

The sample consisted of PBMCs or T cells enriched from blood (not recorded which). The TCR was taken from a woman between 45 and 65 years old with acute COVID-19. The sequence is built from TRBV27 and TRBJ1-1, with TRBD1 matching 10 junction bases. The CDR3 is CASSPGQGPEAFF. In nucleotides, the sequence is TGTGCCAGCAGTCCGGGACAGGGGCCTGAAGCTTTCTTT.